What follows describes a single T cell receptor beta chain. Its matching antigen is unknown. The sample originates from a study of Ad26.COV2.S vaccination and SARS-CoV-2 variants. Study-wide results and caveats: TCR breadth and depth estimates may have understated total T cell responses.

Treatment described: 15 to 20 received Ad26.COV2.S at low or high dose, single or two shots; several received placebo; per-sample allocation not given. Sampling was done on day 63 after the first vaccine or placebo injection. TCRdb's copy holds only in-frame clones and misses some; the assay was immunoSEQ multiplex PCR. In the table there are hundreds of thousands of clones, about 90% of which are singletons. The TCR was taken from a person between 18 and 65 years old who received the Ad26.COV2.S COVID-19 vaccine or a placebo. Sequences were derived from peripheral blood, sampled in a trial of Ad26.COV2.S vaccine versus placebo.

CDR3 region: CASSHISGPGGYEQYF. The CDR3 DNA is TGCGCCAGCAGCCATATATCCGGGCCGGGGGGTTACGAGCAGTACTTC. The rearrangement links TRBV4-3 to TRBJ2-7, with 7 bases identical to TRBD2. The CDR3 is 16 residues long. Germline CDR1 LGHNA, CDR2 YSLEER. V trimming: 3 bases; J trimming: 4 bases; junction bases outside the gene matches: 12.